This TCR beta chain derives from a study of cytomegalovirus exposure and HLA in healthy donors (dated by TCRdb to about 2017). Study-wide context: In an earlier analysis of approximately 500 of the donors, 250 to 350 Gb of sequence data and 117 million unique TCR beta sequences from about 179 million T cells were reported. Roughly 300 gigabases of sequencing data and roughly 80 million unique TCR sequences made up an early release that covered approximately 620 HLA-typed donors. Of the 300 to 400 genotyped donors, approximately 82% fell in the genetic ancestry cluster associated with self-reported Caucasian donors. The study was designed to test whether signatures of past pathogen exposure could be identified by cataloging public T cell receptors. Using immunosequencing, the study profiled T cell repertoires from about 610 subjects and related those repertoires to cytomegalovirus serostatus. Besides the first cohort of 550 to 750 subjects, a separate validation cohort made up of 120 different subjects was used. To predict cytomegalovirus infection status, the study combined high-throughput TCR immunosequencing, statistical association of individual TCRs with disease status, and machine learning. In a later analysis, previously published TCR beta repertoires from roughly 710 donors were re-analyzed and high-resolution HLA genotyping was added so that TCR occurrence patterns could be studied. Rather than drawing on any new phenotypic data, the later analysis identified candidate immune exposures from TCR beta sequences and the way those sequences occurred across donors. An earlier analysis of approximately 580 of the donors used high-throughput TCR beta sequencing to judge whether each TCR beta V gene segment behaved as functional or pseudogenic. Alongside the repertoire data, information on donor age, sex, ethnicity and CMV serostatus was compiled. A later genetic analysis took genome-wide SNP genotypes for 398 of the 666 donors and used that subset as a discovery cohort. All discovery cohort repertoires had been generated on a single sequencing platform. HLA typing covered class I and class II loci at four-digit resolution. Typing coverage varied by locus: roughly 620-640 donors for A, B, C, DRB1 and DQB1; about 520 for DQA1; over 600 for DPA1; 450 to 480 for DPB1. Because of strong linkage in the cohort, a handful of DR-DQ haplotypes were treated as single units for association and clustering. Among roughly 400 genotyped donors of the cohort, an average of roughly 230,000 unique TCR beta nucleotide sequences was sequenced per donor, of which 15% to 20% were non-productive. Here is what the overall study found, with its caveats: Linkage disequilibrium might explain the correlated functional status among segregating V segments, but an unknown experimental factor could not be excluded. In the study, roughly 160 TCR beta chains were listed as associated with cytomegalovirus. Across donors, most TCR sequences were observed very rarely, whereas some public TCRs were present in many individuals. In a later genetic analysis, fewer N-insertions in productive TCRs were reported among donors in an Asian-associated ancestry cluster than the approximately 670-donor mean. A further reported finding was that TCR beta sequences accurately predicted the HLA-A and HLA-B alleles for most subjects in the first cohort. A group of highly shared sequence variants was considered likely to be a technical artifact of the sequencing pipeline. CMV serostatus was the only immune exposure information available for the cohort. Because counts were too low, about 15 rarely observed V segments, including chromosome 9 orphons, were left out of the earlier analysis of over 550 of the donors. In a later analysis, TCR association rates were found to vary across HLA loci, with the most associated TCRs seen for DRB1 alleles and the fewest for HLA-C alleles. The presence/absence analyses assumed that sequencing depth was roughly uniform across donors, and that assumption may not be true. In a later genetic analysis, a missense DCLRE1C variant was associated with V-gene and J-gene trimming of TCR beta chains, and the association was replicated in an independent cohort. Assigning TCR associations to individual alleles was difficult when HLA alleles, especially DR and DQ, strongly co-occurred. The classifier was reported to diagnose cytomegalovirus status with high specificity and sensitivity in both the original cohort and the validation cohort. HLA typing was unavailable for some donors at each locus, so association tests used only the typed subset. Because the 87-base-pair reads could not distinguish some IMGT-functional V segments, including TRBV6-2 and TRBV6-3, those segments were excluded. In an earlier analysis of more than 500 of the donors, most TCR beta V segments appeared in productive rearrangements about 87% or about 30% of the time, broadly matching IMGT annotations. It was suggested by the authors that the approach could potentially be generalized to other disease states and immunological phenotypes. In vitro tests confirmed that three of the cytomegalovirus-associated TCR beta chains recognize cytomegalovirus antigens. A later analysis reported that several top co-occurrence clusters appeared linked to parvovirus B19, influenza, CMV and Epstein-Barr virus. In this cohort, only TCR beta chains were sequenced, and detectable features were limited by the absence of alpha or paired-chain data. In a later analysis, 16,951 TCR beta sequences were associated with specific HLA alleles at a false discovery rate of 0.05. A later analysis found that HLA-associated TCR beta chains were more clonally expanded and had lower generation probabilities than equally common non-associated chains. A later analysis found that most CMV-associated TCR beta chains appeared HLA-restricted, with HLA associations seemingly driven largely by CMV exposure.

In regard to this clone: The clone's antigen remains unknown. Qualities for individual bases were not recorded, and no much larger clone is one base off.

V trim: 8 bases; J trim: 5 bases; unmatched bases: 4. Counted from cysteine to phenylalanine, this CDR3 has 13 amino acids. Only the CDR3 portion is preserved as DNA: 39 bases, with reading frame beginning at the first base. Taken from the germline V gene (reference sequence), the CDR1 and CDR2 loops are WNHNN and SYGVQD. Receptors were amplified or captured by the immunoSEQ multiplex PCR assay. For the multiplex PCR, a mixture combining 60 forward primers for TCR Vbeta segments and 13 reverse primers for TCR Jbeta segments was used. The CDR3 region of rearranged TCR beta genes was amplified from genomic DNA with a multiplex PCR assay. The amplified TCR beta libraries were sequenced on the Illumina HiSeq System as 87-base-pair reads. Processing in the source paper ran as follows. A later analysis counted around 72 million unique TCR beta chains across the 650 to 700 repertoires, and around 9.9 million of these chains were shared by at least two donors. To remove PCR and sequencing errors, raw reads were error-corrected and collapsed into unique sequences using a nearest-neighbor algorithm that merged closely related sequences. To assign V, D and J gene segments, CDR3 sequences were aligned to IMGT reference sequences. For a sequence to be retained, a match of at least six nucleotides to both a V gene segment and a J gene segment was required. Rearrangements were classified as productive when the CDR3 lacked stop codons and remained in frame with V and J, and all other rearrangements were classified as non-productive. Following IMGT convention, CDR3 was defined as the stretch from the second conserved V-encoded cysteine to the conserved J-encoded phenylalanine. The earlier analysis of roughly 590 of the donors excluded any sequence lacking an unambiguous match to a single V gene segment. In an earlier analysis of approximately 590 of the donors, V segments were called functional above 56.7% productive rearrangements and were called segregating when the between-donor standard deviation exceeded 5%. A statistical classification framework was built for diagnosing cytomegalovirus status from the catalog of TCR beta chain sequences. A later analysis assigned V and J genes by comparing TCR nucleotide sequences with IMGT/GENE-DB human TR gene sequences. The TCRdist pipeline was used in a later analysis to assign CDR3 sequences and most-parsimonious VDJ recombination scenarios. A later analysis defined each TCR beta chain by its CDR3 amino acid sequence plus V-gene family, and excluded reads lacking a unique V-gene family. As a way to deal with suspected cross-contamination and a sequencing artifact, a later analysis dropped over 550 nucleotide sequences that were highly shared and had low generation probability. In a later analysis, a clonal expansion index was calculated for each public chain from normalized within-repertoire ranks of inferred template counts. In a later analysis, generation probabilities were computed using a VDJ recombination model fitted to out-of-frame rearrangements, and the results were checked against IGoR. In a later analysis, hypergeometric tests were used to score TCR-TCR, TCR-HLA and TCR-CMV co-occurrence, with a repertoire-size bias correction applied to TCR pairs. A later analysis estimated false discovery rates by permuting HLA or CMV assignments 20 times. In a later analysis, co-occurring TCRs were grouped with DBSCAN, and TCRdist sequence similarity was added when clustering was performed within HLA-allele-positive subsets. Co-occurrence clustering excluded repertoires with fewer than 30,000 or more than 120,000 public chains, plus five with anomalous nucleotide sharing. Drawn from immuneACCESS, this table holds only the in-frame rearrangements with V and J called that TCRdb kept. Clones are partly lost; checked studies trace under half to an unresolved V gene and leave the rest unexplained. V and J calls and clone size come straight from that table; D and trimming were deduced from the DNA. Across this sample there are 95,000 to 130,000 clones, with around 10% seen only once. Less than 4% of the sample is held by the ten biggest clonotypes.

In total, over 600 healthy bone marrow donors made up the cohort. At the time of sampling, all cohort members were nominally healthy, though unrecorded immune exposures were likely present. The donor was CMV seronegative and belonged to the group of 350 or so seronegative cohort members. A peripheral blood sample was collected from each donor, and TCR beta sequencing was performed on peripheral blood mononuclear cells. Genomic DNA extraction from the blood cell samples was performed with the Qiagen DNeasy Blood Extraction Kit. This TCR came from a man under 40 in good health and CMV-seronegative. Source material: PBMCs. The sequence is built from TRBV10-1 and TRBJ2-2; TRBD2 matches 8 bases in the middle. The sequenced DNA is TGCGCCAGCGAGCGGGAGTCAACCGGGGAGCTGTTTTTT. The resulting protein is CASERESTGELFF.